This TCR beta chain was captured in a study of OX40 agonist ivuxolimab in advanced cancers. Findings and caveats of the study: Antigens targeted by the expanded peripheral T cells were not determined.

Notes on this clone: The antigen is undetermined.

The repertoire was sequenced with immunoSEQ multiplex PCR; TCRdb's copy has only in-frame clones and lacks some. The sample has roughly 70,000 clones; around 87% are singletons. CDR1 and CDR2 (germline): SGHTA, FQGTGA. The length of the CDR3 is 18 residues. V dropped 5 bases and J dropped 0; count of bases not matched to a gene: 12. V is TRBV7-3 and J is TRBJ2-2; the match to TRBD1 covers 7 bases. The sample here was CD4+ or CD8+ T cells sorted from blood, taken in a trial of the OX40 agonist ivuxolimab. The source of this sequence is an adult with an advanced solid tumor such as melanoma, head and neck, liver or kidney cancer. The CDR3 nucleotides read TGTGCCAGCAGCAAAGCGACAGGGAGCGCTTCGAACACCGGGGAGCTGTTTTTT. It translates to CASSKATGSASNTGELFF. Filled out from reference TRBV7-3 and TRBJ2-2, the complete variable domain reads GAGVSQTPSNKVTEKGKYVELRCDPISGHTALYWYRQSLGQGPEFLIYFQGTGAADDSGLPNDRFFAVRPEGSVSTLKIQRTERGDSAVYLCASSKATGSASNTGELFFGEGSRLTVL.